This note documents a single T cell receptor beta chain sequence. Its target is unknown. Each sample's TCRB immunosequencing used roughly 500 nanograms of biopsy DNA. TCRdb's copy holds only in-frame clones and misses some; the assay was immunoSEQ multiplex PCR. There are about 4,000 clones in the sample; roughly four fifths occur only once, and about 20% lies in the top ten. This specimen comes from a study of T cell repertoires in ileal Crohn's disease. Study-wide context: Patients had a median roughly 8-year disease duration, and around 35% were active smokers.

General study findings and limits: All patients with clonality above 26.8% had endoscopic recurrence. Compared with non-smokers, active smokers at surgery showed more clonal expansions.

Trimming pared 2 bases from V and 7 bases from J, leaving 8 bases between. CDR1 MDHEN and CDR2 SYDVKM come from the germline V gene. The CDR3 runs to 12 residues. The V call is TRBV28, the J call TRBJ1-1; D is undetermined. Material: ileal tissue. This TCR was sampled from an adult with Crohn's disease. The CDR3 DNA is TGTGCCAGCAGTTTAAAGAGAAGTGAAGCTTTCTTT. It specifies CASSLKRSEAFF.